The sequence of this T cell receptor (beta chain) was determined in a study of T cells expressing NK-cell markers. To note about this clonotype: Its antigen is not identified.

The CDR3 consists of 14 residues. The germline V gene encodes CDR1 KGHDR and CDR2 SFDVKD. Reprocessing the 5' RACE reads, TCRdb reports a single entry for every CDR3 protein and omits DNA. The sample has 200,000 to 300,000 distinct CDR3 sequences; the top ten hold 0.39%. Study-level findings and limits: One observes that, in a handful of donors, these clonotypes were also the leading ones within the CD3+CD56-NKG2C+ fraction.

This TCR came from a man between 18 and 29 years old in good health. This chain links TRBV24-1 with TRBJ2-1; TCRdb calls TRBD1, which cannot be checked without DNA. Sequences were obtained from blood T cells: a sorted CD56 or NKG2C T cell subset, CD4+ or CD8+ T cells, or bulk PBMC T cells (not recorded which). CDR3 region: CATSELGGSKSYFF.